These 19 T cell receptor beta chains were sequenced from one sample in a study of siplizumab effects on memory and regulatory T cells (dated by TCRdb to the late 2010s). The receptor library was made with the immunoSEQ multiplex PCR assay. What TCRdb holds here is the immuneACCESS table cut down to in-frame rearrangements. Part of the clones is not present; checked against another copy, under half of the missing clones reflect an unresolved V gene, and the others are unexplained. The sample table contains more than 5,500 clones; only one count was recorded for just over 35% of them. Jointly, the top ten make up 15% to 20% of the sample. For approximately six days, cells in the mixed lymphocyte reaction were kept in coculture at 37 degrees C. Their antigens remain unidentified. The sequencing input was CFSE-low (dividing) CD8+ T cells sorted from an allogeneic mixed lymphocyte reaction. The receptors originated from a human donor in good health; the cells came from an allogeneic mixed lymphocyte reaction.

This clone rates as medium-sized. The chain combines TRBV29-1 with TRBJ1-3; D may be TRBD1 (6 bases). This CDR3 has 12 residues. CDR1 and CDR2 from the germline V gene are SQVTM and ANQGSEA. Trimming shortened V by 7 bases and J by 4 bases, and 11 bases separated the two germline ends. CDR3 sequence: CSAIGQGNTIYF. The CDR3 DNA reads TGCAGCGCCATCGGACAGGGAAACACCATATATTTT.

The table lists this clone with a few counts. This chain links TRBV29-1 with TRBJ2-1, with 9 bases fitting TRBD2. Trimming cost V 8 bases and J 1 base; bases outside gene matches: 3. CDR3 size: 13 residues. Germline-derived CDR1 and CDR2 are SQVTM and ANQGSEA. The CDR3 DNA is TGCAGCCTGGGACTAGCATCCTACAATGAGCAGTTCTTC. This codes for CSLGLASYNEQFF.

Here the CDR3 reads CASSLGLAVTYEQYF. Here the CDR3 DNA reads TGTGCCAGCAGCTTAGGTCTAGCGGTTACCTACGAGCAGTACTTC. This chain links TRBV7-2 with TRBJ2-7, with TRBD2 matching over 7 bases. The germline V gene encodes CDR1 SGHTA and CDR2 FQGNSA. The junction had 5 bases not matched to a gene; V was cut back by 1 base and J by 2 bases. The CDR3 length is 15 residues.

The sample holds one count of this clone. The chain is built from TRBV27 and TRBJ1-4, with D hard to call. Germline CDR1 is MNHEY and CDR2 is SMNVEV (reference sequence). This CDR3 has 13 residues. With 0 bases removed from V and 5 bases from J, the gap between germline ends came to 4 bases. CDR3 protein: CASSLSANEKLFF. DNA for the CDR3: TGTGCCAGCAGTTTATCTGCGAATGAAAAACTGTTTTTT.

This clone rates as medium-sized. The chain links TRBV10-3 to TRBJ2-2; D uncertain. CDR1 is ENHRY, CDR2 SYGVKD, per germline. The V end lost 2 bases, the J end lost 3 bases, and 16 bases lay between the germline ends. The CDR3 is 17 residues long. The CDR3 sequence is CAISELDASKDTGELFF. The CDR3 coding sequence is TGTGCCATCAGTGAGCTCGACGCCTCGAAGGACACCGGGGAGCTGTTTTTT.

J is TRBJ2-3 and V is TRBV7-6; D is unresolved. The length of the CDR3 is 14 residues. Germline V gene data show CDR1 as SGHVS and CDR2 as FNYEAQ. V lost 2 bases, J lost 0 bases, and 6 bases lay in between. The CDR3 loop is CASSLLGSTDTQYF. CDR3 in DNA: TGTGCCAGCAGCTTACTAGGGAGCACAGATACGCAGTATTTT.

This clone was counted once. The chain recombines TRBV5-4 with TRBJ2-7, with D possibly TRBD2 on 6 matching bases. With 4 bases removed from V and 3 bases from J, the gap between germline ends came to 20 bases. The CDR3 extends over 16 amino acids. Germline loops: CDR1 SGHNT, CDR2 YYREEE (reference sequence). In nucleotides, the CDR3 is TGTGCCAGCAGCCAAGAGGAGGCGGGACTGAGCTACGAGCAGTACTTC. Protein: CASSQEEAGLSYEQYF.

The rearrangement joins TRBV5-4 to TRBJ2-1; TRBD1 matches at 10 bases. V dropped 8 bases and J dropped 7; count of bases not matched to a gene: 12. The CDR3 is made up of 15 amino acids. CDR1 is SGHNT, CDR2 YYREEE, per germline (reference sequence). Here the CDR3 DNA reads TGTGCCAGTAGACAGGGGGCGTCTTTGGCAAATGAGCAGTTCTTC. This encodes CASRQGASLANEQFF.

This sequence joins TRBV28 and TRBJ1-4, with D tentatively TRBD1 (5 bases). Germline loops: CDR1 MDHEN, CDR2 SYDVKM. The CDR3 length is 15 residues. Trimming took off 3 bases at V and 5 bases at J, with 13 bases between the two ends. CDR3 sequence (DNA): TGTGCCAGCAGTTTCCTTCTTCAGGGCAATGAAAAACTGTTTTTT. Protein sequence: CASSFLLQGNEKLFF.

The table lists this clone with a few counts. V gene TRBV27 combines with J gene TRBJ2-1; D remains ambiguous. This CDR3 region has 15 residues. Between the trimmed V and J ends, which lost 5 bases and 7 bases, there was a span of 18 bases. CDR1 is MNHEY and CDR2 is SMNVEV in the germline V gene (reference sequence). The CDR3 DNA reads as TGTGCCAGCAGTGCCTTAGCAGGAGCACGGAATGAGCAGTTCTTC. Residues: CASSALAGARNEQFF.

V is TRBV5-1 and J is TRBJ2-7; possibly TRBD2 for D (6 bases). V shed 4 bases and J shed 2 bases, with 13 bases lying between them. This CDR3 has 14 residues. Germline V gene data show CDR1 as SGHRS and CDR2 as YFSETQ. This chain's CDR3 is CASSISTSPYEQYF. The CDR3 DNA is TGCGCCAGCAGCATATCGACTAGTCCCTACGAGCAGTACTTC.

This clone is categorized as medium-sized (0.01 to 0.1%). The chain recombines TRBV9 with TRBJ1-1; the D gene is possibly TRBD1 (6 bases). Trimming took 2 bases from V and 1 from J, leaving 12 bases between them. The CDR3 sequence is 15 residues long. Per the germline V gene, CDR1 is SGDLS and CDR2 is YYNGEE. The CDR3 spells CASSVAGATNTEAFF. CDR3 in DNA: TGTGCCAGCAGCGTCGCAGGGGCGACGAACACTGAAGCTTTCTTT. Full variable domain (missing parts from reference TRBV9 and TRBJ1-1): DSGVTQTPKHLITATGQRVTLRCSPRSGDLSVYWYQQSLDQGLQFLIQYYNGEERAKGNILERFSAQQFPDLHSELNLSSLELGDSALYFCASSVAGATNTEAFFGQGTRLTVV.

This clone was found once. This could be a read error, since a much larger clone is one nucleotide away. The chain carries TRBV27 and TRBJ2-5, with 9 bases identical to TRBD1. Germline V gives CDR1 MNHEY, CDR2 SMNVEV (reference sequence). The V and J ends lost 1 base and 1 base, in that order; junction bases with no gene match: 7. This CDR3 contains 17 residues. The CDR3 region has the DNA TGTGCCAGCAGTTTATATGGGGACAGGGTGGGCCAAGAGACCCAGTACTTC. Its translation: CASSLYGDRVGQETQYF.

This rearrangement joins TRBV28 to TRBJ2-3, with 8 bases that match TRBD1. V was clipped by 5 bases and J by 2 bases; unmatched bases: 18. The CDR3 consists of 19 residues. Germline CDR1 and CDR2: MDHEN and SYDVKM. In DNA form, the CDR3 reads TGTGCCAGCAGTCACCCTATCGGGCAGGGGGCGTTATTCACAGATACGCAGTATTTT. It codes for CASSHPIGQGALFTDTQYF.

This chain uses TRBV19 with TRBJ2-3; a weak D match, TRBD1 (6 bases). This CDR3 has 15 amino acids. Trimming stripped 4 bases from V and 0 bases from J, with 11 bases between. From germline, CDR1 is LNHDA and CDR2 SQIVND (reference sequence). CDR3 DNA: TGTGCCAGTAGTACACAGGGAGTTAGCACAGATACGCAGTATTTT. The encoded protein is CASSTQGVSTDTQYF.

The chain couples TRBV2 to TRBJ2-7; D might be TRBD2 (5 bases). Per germline, CDR1 SNHLY and CDR2 FYNNEI. The CDR3 runs 13 residues. The germline V and J ends were trimmed by 3 bases and 5 bases, with 11 bases remaining between them. The CDR3 is CASSERTYDEQYF. The CDR3 region has the DNA TGTGCCAGCAGTGAGCGGACTTATGACGAGCAGTACTTC.

This rearrangement joins TRBV11-2 to TRBJ1-1, with D unresolved. The V gene lost 3 bases and the J gene lost 3 bases, with 5 bases spanning the gap. The CDR3 is 12 amino acids. The germline V gene has CDR1 SGHAT and CDR2 FQNNGV. The CDR3 DNA sequence: TGTGCCAGCAGCTTCGGGGACACTGAAGCTTTCTTT. Residues: CASSFGDTEAFF.

This clone was seen a handful of times. V usage is TRBV5-6 and J usage is TRBJ2-5, with 12 bases lining up with TRBD2. This CDR3 spans 16 amino acids. V gave up 0 bases and J gave up 5 bases; unmatched junction bases: 5. Per germline, CDR1 SGHDT and CDR2 YYEEEE. The CDR3 region has the DNA TGTGCCAGCAGCTTGGGACTAGCGGGAGTTTTGGAGACCCAGTACTTC. It translates to CASSLGLAGVLETQYF.

A word on this clone: At one boundary the junction diverges from the germline segment, which might be a read error. This rearrangement joins TRBV5-4 to TRBJ2-7; 8 nucleotides agree with TRBD1. This CDR3 is 13 amino acids long. Germline CDR1 is SGHNT and CDR2 is YYREEE (reference sequence). The CDR3 loop reads CASSQDRGYEQYF. DNA for the CDR3: TGCGCCAGCAGCCAAGACAGGGGCTACGAGCAGTACTTC.